The subject of this entry is one T cell receptor beta chain. This specimen belongs to a study of Tregs in tolerant kidney transplant recipients. Some clones are missing from TCRdb's copy, which holds only in-frame ones; the method was immunoSEQ multiplex PCR. This table has roughly 250,000 clones, approximately 83% appearing once. Sequenced: CD4+ T cells from blood. The clonotype was recovered from a human donor in good health.

The CDR3 is CASSVVTGSGELFF. The DNA of the CDR3 is TGTGCCAGCAGCGTAGTTACCGGGAGCGGGGAGCTGTTTTTT. The genes are TRBV9 and TRBJ2-2; the D gene is possibly TRBD2 (6 bases). The ends were cut back, 0 bases at V and 7 bases at J, with 10 bases in the middle. The germline V gene has CDR1 SGDLS and CDR2 YYNGEE. CDR3 length: 14 amino acids.